One sample yielded the 13 T cell receptor beta chains listed below, sequenced in a study of T cells after yellow fever vaccination. Via MiXCR, TCRdb re-called the 5' RACE reads, giving one row per CDR3 protein. The repertoire has approximately 510,000 distinct CDR3 sequences, 21% of them found once; the top ten carry around 16%. The sample consisted of PBMCs, taken around 3 weeks after the first yellow fever vaccination. The receptors here all came from a man in his late teens or twenties who received the YFV17D yellow fever vaccine.

This clonotype was counted between two and nine times. The V gene is TRBV24-1, the J gene TRBJ2-5; D possibly corresponds to TRBD1 (6 bases). Per the germline V gene, CDR1 is KGHDR and CDR2 is SFDVKD. V shed 4 bases and J shed 2 bases, with 10 bases lying between them. The CDR3 has 14 residues. The CDR3 DNA reads as TGTGCCACCAGTGACTACGGGACACAAGAGACCCAGTACTTC. Protein sequence: CATSDYGTQETQYF.

This clonotype was detected a few times. The CDR3 sequence is CASNQRNYGYTF. The CDR3 nucleotides are TGTGCCAGTAATCAAAGGAACTATGGCTACACCTTC. The chain is built from TRBV19 and TRBJ1-2; no clear D gene. The CDR3 spans 12 residues. The V gene lost 7 bases and the J gene lost 2 bases, with 8 bases spanning the gap. CDR1 and CDR2 (germline): LNHDA, SQIVND (reference sequence).

A few counts support this clonotype. The chain employs TRBV2 and TRBJ2-1; D is unclear. The germline gives CDR1 SNHLY, CDR2 FYNNEI. The CDR3 extends over 13 amino acids. V was clipped by 2 bases and J by 5 bases, with 7 bases between them. CDR3 sequence (DNA): TGTGCCAGCAGTGAACAGGCCAACAATGAGCAGTTCTTC. Amino acids: CASSEQANNEQFF.

The table lists this clonotype with a few counts. V is TRBV20-1 and J is TRBJ1-1, with a possible D match to TRBD1 (6 bases). CDR1 is DFQATT and CDR2 is SNEGSKA in the germline V gene (reference sequence). Trimming took off 1 base at V and 6 bases at J, with 9 bases between the two ends. This CDR3 is built from 12 residues. The CDR3 spells CSARAQGPEAFF. Here the CDR3 DNA reads TGCAGTGCTAGAGCACAGGGCCCTGAAGCTTTCTTT.

The rearrangement joins TRBV5-1 to TRBJ2-1, with 12 bases that match TRBD1. Trimming took 4 bases from V and 3 from J; bases not matched to a gene: 5. CDR1 is SGHRS and CDR2 is YFSETQ in the germline V gene. This CDR3 spans 16 amino acids. CDR3 sequence: CASSGGTGGVYNEQFF. For the CDR3, the DNA is TGCGCCAGCAGCGGGGGGACAGGGGGCGTCTACAATGAGCAGTTCTTC.

This clonotype was detected only a few times. In nucleotides, the CDR3 is TGCGCCAGCAGTCCTCTGGAACGGGTAAGGAGCACTGAAGCTTTCTTT. Amino acid sequence: CASSPLERVRSTEAFF. The V call is TRBV4-1, the J call TRBJ1-1; D is undetermined. The CDR3 has 16 amino acids. Germline V gene data show CDR1 as MGHRA and CDR2 as YSYEKL. Trimming removed 6 bases from V and 4 bases from J, with 21 bases in between.

V and J are TRBV19 and TRBJ2-2; possible D gene TRBD1, 5 bases. Germline CDR1 LNHDA, CDR2 SQIVND (reference sequence). The V gene lost 5 bases and the J gene lost 6 bases, with 7 bases spanning the gap. This CDR3 region has 12 residues. In DNA form, the CDR3 reads TGTGCCAGTAGTGCCAGGGCCGGGGAGCTGTTTTTT. Its protein is CASSARAGELFF.

The chain couples TRBV4-3 to TRBJ2-7; 7 nucleotides align to TRBD2. V lost 0 bases to trimming and J lost 2 bases; unmatched junction nucleotides: 4. This CDR3 is built from 15 residues. Germline assignment: CDR1 LGHNA and CDR2 YSLEER. The CDR3, as DNA: TGCGCCAGCAGCCAAGAGGGGGGGACTACCTACGAGCAGTACTTC. Translation: CASSQEGGTTYEQYF.

V is TRBV12-3 or TRBV12-4 and J is TRBJ1-2; 7 bases agree with TRBD1. The CDR3 runs to 15 residues. Trimming at V came to 5 bases and at J to 3 bases, leaving 9 bases not matched to a gene. CDR3 DNA: TGTGCCAGCAGTCCCCGACAGGGTCTGGACTATGGCTACACCTTC. It is translated as CASSPRQGLDYGYTF.

V usage is TRBV21-1 and J usage is TRBJ2-3; whether TRBD1, the table's D call, matches the DNA was not checked. TRBV21-1 is a pseudogene. The CDR3 contains 16 residues. CDR3 amino acids: CASSGRGGQGSDTQYF. The CDR3 nucleotides read TGTGCCAGCAGTGGCCGGGGTGGACAGGGATCAGATACGCAGTATTTT.

This clonotype was observed a handful of times. The chain combines TRBV7-8 with TRBJ1-1; the match to TRBD1 covers 9 bases. The CDR3 runs 16 residues. The junction had 7 bases not matched to a gene; V was cut back by 4 bases and J by 1 base. Per the germline V gene, CDR1 is SGHVS and CDR2 is FQNEAQ. The CDR3 here is CASSSLGQGGNTEAFF. The CDR3 DNA follows: TGTGCCAGCAGCTCCCTGGGACAGGGAGGGAACACTGAAGCTTTCTTT.

J is TRBJ2-5 and V is TRBV10-3; possibly TRBD1 for D (6 bases). V was cut by 1 base and J by 5 bases, with 14 bases left in between. CDR3 length equals 15 residues. Germline CDR1 and CDR2: ENHRY and SYGVKD. CDR3 sequence: CAISELKGTTETQYF. The CDR3 DNA follows: TGTGCCATCAGTGAGTTGAAGGGGACAACGGAGACCCAGTACTTC.

V and J are TRBV7-2 and TRBJ2-2; D remains ambiguous. Germline lookup yields CDR1 SGHTA and CDR2 FQGNSA. V dropped 3 bases and J dropped 4 bases, with 9 bases sitting between them. This CDR3 has 14 residues. In DNA form, the CDR3 reads TGTGCCAGCAGCTTTGAAGGATTCACCGGGGAGCTGTTTTTT. Translating gives CASSFEGFTGELFF.